This record concerns one TCR beta chain sequence. The antigen is unknown. This sample was included in a study of vaccination effects on CD4 cells after COVID-19. Study background: Two-dose vaccination with either BNT162b2 or mRNA-1273 was given to the participants. General study findings and limits: Healthy vaccine recipients' vaccine-induced clones were almost all SARS-CoV-2 mono-reactive. Among infection- and vaccine-induced clones, marked clonal contraction occurred late after vaccination.

This CDR3 region has 14 residues. Germline-derived CDR1 and CDR2 are LGHDT and YNNKEL (reference sequence). Trimming removed 4 bases from V and 4 bases from J, with 10 bases in between. Produced via immunoSEQ multiplex PCR; TCRdb's table is partial and in-frame only. The table has around 79,000 clones, around 78% seen once. ViraFEST used viral peptide pools to expand antigen-specific CD4+ T cells before sequencing. The authors isolated CD4+ T cells after 10 days of culture. In the vaccine recipients, nucleocapsid antibodies were negative and there was no prior SARS-CoV-2 infection. The authors replaced half the medium with IL-2 medium on days 3 and 7.

This clonotype originated in a human donor who received a COVID-19 vaccine. The source material was CD4+ T cells from PBMCs cultured with SARS-CoV-2 spike peptides, sampled before COVID-19 vaccination. The chain carries TRBV3-1 (or the pseudogene TRBV3-2) and TRBJ2-2; either TRBD1 or TRBD2 may fit D (6 bases each). CDR3 residues: CASSLGGGTGELFF. CDR3 in DNA: TGTGCCAGCAGCCTCGGAGGGGGCACCGGGGAGCTGTTTTTT.